This T cell receptor beta chain was captured by sequencing in a study of shared clonotypes between healthy human individuals. Overall study results and limits: Represented diversity, genetic and exposure-history alike, was limited by few donors.

Of note for this clone: Its antigen is not known.

The V and J ends lost 3 bases and 5 bases respectively, with 16 bases between them. Germline V gives CDR1 SGHDN, CDR2 FVKESK. The length of the CDR3 is 15 residues. The study ran the assay at deep level. Bulk PBMC genomic DNA spanned ten immunoSEQ deep plates. Per the original data handling: Filtering differed for immunoSEQ, which gave only junction sequences without quality scores. Some clones are missing from TCRdb's copy, which holds only in-frame ones; the method was immunoSEQ multiplex PCR. The V and J calls and clone size were taken over from that table, and D and trimming were inferred from the DNA. The data show about half a million clones, about 74% seen once.

The source is a woman aged 40 to 55 in good health. Some clones in this sample may be carry-over from other donors' samples. This rearrangement joins TRBV14 to TRBJ2-5; D may be TRBD1 (5 bases). Specimen: PBMCs. The CDR3 DNA sequence: TGTGCCAGCAGCCAGTCACAGGACCCAAGGGAGACCCAGTACTTC. It encodes CASSQSQDPRETQYF.